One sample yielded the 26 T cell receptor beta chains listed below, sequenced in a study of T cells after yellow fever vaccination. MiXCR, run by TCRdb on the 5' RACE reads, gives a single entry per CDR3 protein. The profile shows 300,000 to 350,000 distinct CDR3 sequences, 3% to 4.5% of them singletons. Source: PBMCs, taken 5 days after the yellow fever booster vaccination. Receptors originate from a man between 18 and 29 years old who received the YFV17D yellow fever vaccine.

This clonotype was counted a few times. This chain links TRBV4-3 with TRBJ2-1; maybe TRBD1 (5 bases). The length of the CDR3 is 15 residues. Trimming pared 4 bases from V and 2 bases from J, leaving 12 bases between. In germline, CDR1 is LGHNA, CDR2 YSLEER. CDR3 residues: CASSPGHATYNEQFF. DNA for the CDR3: TGCGCCAGCAGCCCAGGACACGCCACCTACAATGAGCAGTTCTTC.

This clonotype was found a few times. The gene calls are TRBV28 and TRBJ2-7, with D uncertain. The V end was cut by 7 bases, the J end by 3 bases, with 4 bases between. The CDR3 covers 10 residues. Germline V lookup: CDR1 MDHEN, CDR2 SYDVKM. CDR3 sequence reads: CASNRYEQYV. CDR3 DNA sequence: TGTGCCAGCAACCGCTACGAGCAGTACGTC.

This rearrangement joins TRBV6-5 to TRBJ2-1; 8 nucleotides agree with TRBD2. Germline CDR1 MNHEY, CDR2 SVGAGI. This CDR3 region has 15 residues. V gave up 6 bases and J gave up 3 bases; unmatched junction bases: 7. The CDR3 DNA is TGTGCCAGCAGCACCGCGGGGGGCTTCTACAATGAGCAGTTCTTC. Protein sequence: CASSTAGGFYNEQFF.

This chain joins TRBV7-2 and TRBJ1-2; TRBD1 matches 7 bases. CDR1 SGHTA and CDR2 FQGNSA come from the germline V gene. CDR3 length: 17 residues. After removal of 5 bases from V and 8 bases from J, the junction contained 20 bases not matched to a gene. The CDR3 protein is CASSRWQGVRTVWGYTF. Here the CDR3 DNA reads TGTGCCAGCAGCCGGTGGCAGGGGGTTCGGACTGTGTGGGGCTACACCTTC.

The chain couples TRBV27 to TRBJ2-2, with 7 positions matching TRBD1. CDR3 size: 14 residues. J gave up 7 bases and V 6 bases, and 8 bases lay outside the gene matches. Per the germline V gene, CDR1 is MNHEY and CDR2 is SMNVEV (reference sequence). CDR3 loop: CASRRRQGDGELFF. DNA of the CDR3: TGTGCCAGCAGACGTAGACAGGGCGACGGGGAGCTGTTTTTT.

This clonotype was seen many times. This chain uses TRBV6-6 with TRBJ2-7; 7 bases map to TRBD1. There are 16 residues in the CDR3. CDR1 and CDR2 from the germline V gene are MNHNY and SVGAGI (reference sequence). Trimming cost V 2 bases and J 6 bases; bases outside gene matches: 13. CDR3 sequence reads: CASSYVPNKQGSEQYV. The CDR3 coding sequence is TGTGCCAGCAGTTACGTCCCGAATAAACAGGGGTCCGAGCAGTACGTC.

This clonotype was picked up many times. The CDR3 DNA reads as TGTGCCATCAACTACGGATCGAACACTGAAGCTTTCTTT. The encoded protein is CAINYGSNTEAFF. The chain recombines TRBV10-3 with TRBJ1-1; no definite D call. Germline V gene sequence: CDR1 ENHRY, CDR2 SYGVKD. Trimming pared 7 bases from V and 1 base from J, leaving 10 bases between. The CDR3 covers 13 residues.

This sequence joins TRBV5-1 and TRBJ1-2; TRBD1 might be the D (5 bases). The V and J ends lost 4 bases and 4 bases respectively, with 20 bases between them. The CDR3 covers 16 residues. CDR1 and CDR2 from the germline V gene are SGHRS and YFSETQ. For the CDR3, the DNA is TGCGCCAGCAGCCCCCGTCCGTCGACAGCTTTCTATGGCTACACCTTC. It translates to CASSPRPSTAFYGYTF.

Here the CDR3 reads CARSFRVKCSYNEQFF. DNA of the CDR3: TGTGCCAGAAGTTTCAGGGTGAAATGCTCCTACAATGAGCAGTTCTTC. The chain joins TRBV5-3 to TRBJ2-1, with TRBD1 as a possible D gene (5 bases). TRBV5-3 is given ORF status, its function remaining uncertain. This CDR3 comprises 16 residues. Trimming pared 5 bases from V and 0 bases from J, leaving 15 bases between.

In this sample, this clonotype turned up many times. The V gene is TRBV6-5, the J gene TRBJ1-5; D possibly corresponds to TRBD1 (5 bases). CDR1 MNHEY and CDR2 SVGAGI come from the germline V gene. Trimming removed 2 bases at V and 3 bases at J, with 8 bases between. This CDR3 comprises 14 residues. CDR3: CASSYAGFNQPQHF. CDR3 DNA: TGTGCCAGCAGTTACGCAGGGTTCAATCAGCCCCAGCATTTT.

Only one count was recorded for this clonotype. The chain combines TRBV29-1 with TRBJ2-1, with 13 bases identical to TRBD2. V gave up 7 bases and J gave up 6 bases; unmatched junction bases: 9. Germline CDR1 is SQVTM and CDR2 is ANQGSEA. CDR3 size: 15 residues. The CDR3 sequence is CSARQLAGGFNEQFF. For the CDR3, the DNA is TGCAGCGCAAGACAACTAGCGGGAGGGTTCAATGAGCAGTTCTTC.

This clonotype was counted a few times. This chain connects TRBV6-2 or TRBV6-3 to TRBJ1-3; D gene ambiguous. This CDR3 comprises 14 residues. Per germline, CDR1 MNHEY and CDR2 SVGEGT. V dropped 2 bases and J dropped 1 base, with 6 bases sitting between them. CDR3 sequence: CASSYATSGNTIYF. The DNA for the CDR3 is TGTGCCAGCAGTTACGCGACTTCTGGAAACACCATATATTTT.

CDR3 coding DNA: TGCATTGCCGCTCGGGCGTTGGAGCAGTACGTC. Amino acids: CIAARALEQYV. J is TRBJ2-7 and V is TRBV20-1; no clear D gene. The CDR3 has 11 amino acids. Germline CDR1 reads DFQATT; CDR2 reads SNEGSKA (reference sequence).

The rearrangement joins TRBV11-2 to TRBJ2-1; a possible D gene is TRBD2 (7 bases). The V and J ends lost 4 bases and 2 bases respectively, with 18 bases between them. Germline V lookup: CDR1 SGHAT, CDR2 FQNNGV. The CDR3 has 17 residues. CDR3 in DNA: TGTGCCAGCAGCTCATTGGTGGGGGGGCCTCCCTACAATGAGCAGTTCTTC. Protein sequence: CASSSLVGGPPYNEQFF.

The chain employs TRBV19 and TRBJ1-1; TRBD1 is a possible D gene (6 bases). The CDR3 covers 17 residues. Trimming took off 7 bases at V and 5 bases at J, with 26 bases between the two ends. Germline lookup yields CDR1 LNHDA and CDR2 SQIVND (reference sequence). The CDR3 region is CASKNPQVSGAGTEAFF. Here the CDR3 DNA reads TGTGCCAGTAAAAATCCACAGGTCTCGGGGGCTGGGACTGAAGCTTTCTTT.

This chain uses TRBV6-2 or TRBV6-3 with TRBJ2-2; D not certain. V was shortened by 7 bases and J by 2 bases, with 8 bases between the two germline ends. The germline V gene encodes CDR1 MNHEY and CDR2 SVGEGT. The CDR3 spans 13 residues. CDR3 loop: CASIGPNTGELFF. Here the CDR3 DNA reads TGTGCCAGCATAGGCCCTAACACCGGGGAGCTGTTTTTT.

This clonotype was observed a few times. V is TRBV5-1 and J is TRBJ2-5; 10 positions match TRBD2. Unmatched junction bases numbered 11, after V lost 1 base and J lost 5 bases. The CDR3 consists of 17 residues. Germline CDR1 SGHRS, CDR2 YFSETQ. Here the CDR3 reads CASSLNKGTSVSETQYF. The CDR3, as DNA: TGCGCCAGCAGCTTGAATAAAGGGACTAGCGTCTCGGAGACCCAGTACTTC.

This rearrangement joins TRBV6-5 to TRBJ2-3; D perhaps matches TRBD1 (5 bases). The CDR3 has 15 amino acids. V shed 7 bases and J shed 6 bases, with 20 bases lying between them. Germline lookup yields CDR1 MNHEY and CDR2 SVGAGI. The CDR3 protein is CASTEVGRATDTQYF. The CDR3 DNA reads TGTGCCAGCACCGAGGTCGGCAGGGCCACCGATACGCAGTATTTT.

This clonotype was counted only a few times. The CDR3 nucleotides are TGTGCCAGCACCCCAGGCCGGGACAGGGGTTTCGAGACCCAGTACTTC. It translates to CASTPGRDRGFETQYF. This chain uses TRBV12-3 or TRBV12-4 with TRBJ2-5; TRBD1 matches at 10 bases. Trimming removed 7 bases from V and 5 bases from J; junction bases left unmatched: 13. This CDR3 has 16 amino acids.

CDR3 sequence reads: CASTPMGANTEAFF. In DNA, the CDR3 is TGTGCCAGCACCCCAATGGGGGCCAACACTGAAGCTTTCTTT. The rearrangement joins TRBV2 to TRBJ1-1, with D possibly being TRBD1 (6 bases). The germline V gene encodes CDR1 SNHLY and CDR2 FYNNEI. The V gene lost 7 bases and the J gene lost 2 bases, with 14 bases spanning the gap. This CDR3 is built from 14 residues.

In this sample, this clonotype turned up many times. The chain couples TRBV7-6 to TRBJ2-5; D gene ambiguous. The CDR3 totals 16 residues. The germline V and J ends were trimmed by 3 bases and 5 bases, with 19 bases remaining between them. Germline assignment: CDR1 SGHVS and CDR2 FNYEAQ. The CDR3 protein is CASSFWSVQLGETQYF. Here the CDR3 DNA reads TGTGCCAGCAGCTTCTGGAGCGTTCAGCTGGGGGAGACCCAGTACTTC.

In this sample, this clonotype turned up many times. The DNA of the CDR3 is TGTGCCAGCAGTGACTACAGGGAGTATTCACCCCTCCACTTT. Encoded protein: CASSDYREYSPLHF. The V and J genes are TRBV25-1 and TRBJ1-6, with D maybe TRBD1 (6 bases). The CDR3 loop spans 14 amino acids. V lost 3 bases and J 8 bases, leaving 11 bases between the germline ends. Germline CDR1 reads MGHDK; CDR2 reads SYGVNS.

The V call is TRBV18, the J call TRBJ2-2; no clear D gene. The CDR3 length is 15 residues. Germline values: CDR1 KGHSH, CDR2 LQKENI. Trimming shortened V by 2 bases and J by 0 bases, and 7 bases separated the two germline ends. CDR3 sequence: CASSPASANTGELFF. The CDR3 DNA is TGTGCCAGCTCACCAGCGTCGGCGAACACCGGGGAGCTGTTTTTT.

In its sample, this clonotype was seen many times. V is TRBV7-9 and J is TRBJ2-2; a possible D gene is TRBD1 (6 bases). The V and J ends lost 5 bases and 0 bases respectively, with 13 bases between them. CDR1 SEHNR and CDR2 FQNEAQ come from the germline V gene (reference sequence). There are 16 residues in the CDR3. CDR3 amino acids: CASSPGRGSNTGELFF. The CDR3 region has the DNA TGTGCCAGCAGCCCCGGTAGGGGGTCGAACACCGGGGAGCTGTTTTTT.

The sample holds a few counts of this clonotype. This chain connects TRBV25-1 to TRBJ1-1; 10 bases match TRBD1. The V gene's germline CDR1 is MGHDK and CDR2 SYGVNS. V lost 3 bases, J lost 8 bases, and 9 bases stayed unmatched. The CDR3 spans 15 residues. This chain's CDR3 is CASSDPGTGEAEAFF. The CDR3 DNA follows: TGTGCCAGCAGTGATCCCGGGACAGGGGAAGCCGAAGCTTTCTTT.

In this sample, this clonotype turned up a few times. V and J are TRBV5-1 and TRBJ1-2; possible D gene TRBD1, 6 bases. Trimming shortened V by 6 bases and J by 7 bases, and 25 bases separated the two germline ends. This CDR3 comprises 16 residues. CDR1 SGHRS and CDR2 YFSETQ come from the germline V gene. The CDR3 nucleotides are TGCGCCAGCACCCGAGGTACAGGGATTGGCCTCTTTGGCTACACCTTC. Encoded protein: CASTRGTGIGLFGYTF.